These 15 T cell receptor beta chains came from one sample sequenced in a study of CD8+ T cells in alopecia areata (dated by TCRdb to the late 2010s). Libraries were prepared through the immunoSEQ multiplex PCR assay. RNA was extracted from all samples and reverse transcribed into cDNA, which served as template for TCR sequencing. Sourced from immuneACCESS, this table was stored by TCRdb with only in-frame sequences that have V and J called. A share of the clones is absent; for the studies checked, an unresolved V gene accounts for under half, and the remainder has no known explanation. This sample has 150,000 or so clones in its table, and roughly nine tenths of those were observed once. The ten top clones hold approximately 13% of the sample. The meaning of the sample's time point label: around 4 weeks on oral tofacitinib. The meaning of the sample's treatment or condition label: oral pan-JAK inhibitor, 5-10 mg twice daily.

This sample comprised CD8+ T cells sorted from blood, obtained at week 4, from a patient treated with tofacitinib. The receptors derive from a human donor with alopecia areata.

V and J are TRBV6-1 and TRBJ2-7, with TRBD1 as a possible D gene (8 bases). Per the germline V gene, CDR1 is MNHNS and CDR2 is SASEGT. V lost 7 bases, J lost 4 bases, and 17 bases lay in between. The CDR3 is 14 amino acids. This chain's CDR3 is CASTTGGGRYEQYF. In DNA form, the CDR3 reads TGTGCCAGCACCACAGGGGGGGGACGGTACGAGCAGTACTTC.

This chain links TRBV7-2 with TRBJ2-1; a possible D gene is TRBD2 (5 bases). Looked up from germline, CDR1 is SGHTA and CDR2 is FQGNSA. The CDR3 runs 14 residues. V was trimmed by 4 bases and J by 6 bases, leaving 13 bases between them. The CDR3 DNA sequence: TGTGCCAGCAGCTCAGGAGGTCACCCCAATGAGCAGTTCTTC. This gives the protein CASSSGGHPNEQFF.

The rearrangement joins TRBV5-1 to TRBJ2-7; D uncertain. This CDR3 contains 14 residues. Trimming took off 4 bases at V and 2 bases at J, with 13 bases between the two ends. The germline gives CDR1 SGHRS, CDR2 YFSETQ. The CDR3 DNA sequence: TGCGCCAGCAGCCCCGTACAGCGACCCTACGAGCAGTACTTC. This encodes CASSPVQRPYEQYF.

CDR3 residues: CASSEDRFLSPLHF. The CDR3 coding sequence is TGTGCCAGCAGCGAGGACAGGTTTTTATCACCCCTCCACTTT. V gene TRBV6-5 combines with J gene TRBJ1-6; TRBD1 aligns across 7 bases. The germline V gene has CDR1 MNHEY and CDR2 SVGAGI. Trimming at V came to 6 bases and at J to 10 bases, leaving 9 bases not matched to a gene. The CDR3 sequence is 14 residues long.

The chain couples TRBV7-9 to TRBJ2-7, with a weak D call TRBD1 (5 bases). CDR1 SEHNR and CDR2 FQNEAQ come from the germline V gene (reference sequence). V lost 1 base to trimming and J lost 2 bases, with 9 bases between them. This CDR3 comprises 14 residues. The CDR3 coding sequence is TGTGCCAGCAGCTTAGTGGCAGGGCCCTACGAGCAGTACTTC. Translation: CASSLVAGPYEQYF.

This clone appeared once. The CDR3 sequence is CSVGTVRTYEQYF. The CDR3 nucleotides are TGCAGCGTTGGGACGGTCAGAACCTACGAGCAGTACTTC. The chain employs TRBV29-1 and TRBJ2-7, with D unclear. The CDR3 is 13 amino acids. Trimming pared 4 bases from V and 2 bases from J, leaving 12 bases between. CDR1 and CDR2 from the germline V gene are SQVTM and ANQGSEA.

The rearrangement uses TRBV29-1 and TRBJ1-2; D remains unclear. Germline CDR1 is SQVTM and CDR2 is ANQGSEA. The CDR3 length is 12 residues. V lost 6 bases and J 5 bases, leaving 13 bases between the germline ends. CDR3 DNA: TGCAGCGTGGGAACAGCCGGGTATGGCTACACCTTC. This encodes CSVGTAGYGYTF.

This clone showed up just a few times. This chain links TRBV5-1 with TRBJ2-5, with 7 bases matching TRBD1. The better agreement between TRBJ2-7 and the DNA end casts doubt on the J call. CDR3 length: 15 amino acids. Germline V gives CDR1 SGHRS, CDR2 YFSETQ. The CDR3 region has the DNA TGCGCCAGCAGCTTTACAGGGGAAACCTCCTACGAGCAGTACTTC. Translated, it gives CASSFTGETSYEQYF.

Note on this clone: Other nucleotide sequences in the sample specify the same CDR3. CDR3: CASSLGQGDEQYF. For the CDR3, the DNA is TGCGCCAGCAGCTTGGGACAGGGGGACGAGCAGTACTTC. The rearrangement joins TRBV5-1 to TRBJ2-7; 9 bases are a match to TRBD1. Trimming removed 0 bases from V and 5 bases from J; junction bases left unmatched: 0. Germline lookup yields CDR1 SGHRS and CDR2 YFSETQ. The CDR3 is 13 residues long. The whole variable domain, filled in from reference TRBV5-1 and TRBJ2-7, reads KAGVTQTPRYLIKTRGQQVTLSCSPISGHRSVSWYQQTPGQGLQFLFEYFSETQRNKGNFPGRFSGRQFSNSRSEMNVSTLELGDSALYLCASSLGQGDEQYFGPGTRLTVT.

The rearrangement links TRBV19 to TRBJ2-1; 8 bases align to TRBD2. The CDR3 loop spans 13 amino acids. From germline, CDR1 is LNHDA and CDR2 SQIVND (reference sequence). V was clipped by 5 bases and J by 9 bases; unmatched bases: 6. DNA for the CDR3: TGTGCCAGTAGTGCGGGACTAGTAACTGAGCAGTTCTTC. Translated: CASSAGLVTEQFF.

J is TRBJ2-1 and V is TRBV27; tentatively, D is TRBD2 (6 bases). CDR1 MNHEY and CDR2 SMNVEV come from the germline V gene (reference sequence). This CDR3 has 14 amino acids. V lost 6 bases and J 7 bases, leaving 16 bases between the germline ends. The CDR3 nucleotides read TGTGCCAGCAGCCTCTTGGGCGGGGTGAATGAGCAGTTCTTC. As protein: CASSLLGGVNEQFF.

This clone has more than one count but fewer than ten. CDR3 nucleotide sequence: TGCAGCGTCCTCGGGACAGGGGGGGACATTCAGTACTTC. Protein: CSVLGTGGDIQYF. The chain carries TRBV29-1 and TRBJ2-4; 11 bases fit TRBD1. The germline gives CDR1 SQVTM, CDR2 ANQGSEA. J lost 8 bases, V lost 6 bases, and 6 bases had no gene match. The CDR3 is 13 residues long.

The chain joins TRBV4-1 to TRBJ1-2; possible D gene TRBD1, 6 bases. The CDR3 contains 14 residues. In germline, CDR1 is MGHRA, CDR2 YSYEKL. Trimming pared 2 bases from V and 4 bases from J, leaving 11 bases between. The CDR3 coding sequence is TGCGCCAGCAGCCAAACCGGGGGCGCCTATGGCTACACCTTC. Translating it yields CASSQTGGAYGYTF.

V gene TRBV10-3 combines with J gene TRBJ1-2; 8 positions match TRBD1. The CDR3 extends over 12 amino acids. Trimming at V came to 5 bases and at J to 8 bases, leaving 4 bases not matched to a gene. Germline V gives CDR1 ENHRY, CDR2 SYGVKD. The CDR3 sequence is CAISSGGNGYTF. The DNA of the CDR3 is TGTGCCATCAGTTCAGGGGGCAACGGCTACACCTTC.

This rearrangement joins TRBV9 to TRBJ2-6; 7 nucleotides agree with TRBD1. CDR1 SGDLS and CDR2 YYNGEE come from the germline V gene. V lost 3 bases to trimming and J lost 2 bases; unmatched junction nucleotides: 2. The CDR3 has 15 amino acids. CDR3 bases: TGTGCCAGCAGCGGCACAGGGGCTGGGGCCAACGTCCTGACTTTC. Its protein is CASSGTGAGANVLTF.